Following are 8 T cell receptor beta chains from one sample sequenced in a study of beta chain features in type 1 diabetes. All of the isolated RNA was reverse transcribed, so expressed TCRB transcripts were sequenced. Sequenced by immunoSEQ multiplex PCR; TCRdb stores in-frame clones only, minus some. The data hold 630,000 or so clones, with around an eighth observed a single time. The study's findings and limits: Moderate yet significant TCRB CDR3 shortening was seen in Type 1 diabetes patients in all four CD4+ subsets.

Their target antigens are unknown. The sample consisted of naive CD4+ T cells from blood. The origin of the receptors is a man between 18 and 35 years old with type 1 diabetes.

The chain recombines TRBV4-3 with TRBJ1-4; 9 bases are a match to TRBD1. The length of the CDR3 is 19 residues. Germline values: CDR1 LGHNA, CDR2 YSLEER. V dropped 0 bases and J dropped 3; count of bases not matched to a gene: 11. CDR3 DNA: TGCGCCAGCAGCCAAGAGCTCCGGGACAGGGATCGCGCTAATGAAAAACTGTTTTTT. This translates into CASSQELRDRDRANEKLFF.

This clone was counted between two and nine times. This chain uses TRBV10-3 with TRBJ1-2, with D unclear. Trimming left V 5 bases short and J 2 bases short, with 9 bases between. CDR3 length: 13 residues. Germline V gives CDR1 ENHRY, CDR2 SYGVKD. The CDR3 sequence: CAISKQQNYGYTF. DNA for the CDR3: TGTGCCATCAGTAAACAGCAGAACTATGGCTACACCTTC.

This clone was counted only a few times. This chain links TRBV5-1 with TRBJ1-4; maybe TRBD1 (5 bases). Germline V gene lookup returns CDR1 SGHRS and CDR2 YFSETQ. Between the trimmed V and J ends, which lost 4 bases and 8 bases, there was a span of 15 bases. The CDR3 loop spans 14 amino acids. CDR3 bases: TGCGCCAGCAGCGAACAGGCTATATCCGAAAAACTGTTTTTT. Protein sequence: CASSEQAISEKLFF.

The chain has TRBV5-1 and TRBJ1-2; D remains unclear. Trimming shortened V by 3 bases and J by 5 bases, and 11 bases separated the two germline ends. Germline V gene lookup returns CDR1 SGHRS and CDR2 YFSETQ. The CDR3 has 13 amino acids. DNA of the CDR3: TGCGCCAGCAGCTCGTCTTCAGAATATGGCTACACCTTC. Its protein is CASSSSSEYGYTF. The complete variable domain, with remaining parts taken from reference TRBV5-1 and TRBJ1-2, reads KAGVTQTPRYLIKTRGQQVTLSCSPISGHRSVSWYQQTPGQGLQFLFEYFSETQRNKGNFPGRFSGRQFSNSRSEMNVSTLELGDSALYLCASSSSSEYGYTFGSGTRLTVV.

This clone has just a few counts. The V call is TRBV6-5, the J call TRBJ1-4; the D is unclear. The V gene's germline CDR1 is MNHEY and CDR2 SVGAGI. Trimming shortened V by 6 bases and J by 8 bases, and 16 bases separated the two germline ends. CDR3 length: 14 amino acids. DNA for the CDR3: TGTGCCAGCAGCCCGAGGCCGGGATGGGAAAAACTGTTTTTT. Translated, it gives CASSPRPGWEKLFF.

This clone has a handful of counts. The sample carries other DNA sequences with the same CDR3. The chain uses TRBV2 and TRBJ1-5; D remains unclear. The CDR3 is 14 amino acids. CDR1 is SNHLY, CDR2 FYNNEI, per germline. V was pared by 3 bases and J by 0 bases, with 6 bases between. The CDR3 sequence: CASSETDSNQPQHF. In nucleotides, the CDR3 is TGTGCCAGCAGTGAGACTGATAGCAATCAGCCCCAGCATTTT.

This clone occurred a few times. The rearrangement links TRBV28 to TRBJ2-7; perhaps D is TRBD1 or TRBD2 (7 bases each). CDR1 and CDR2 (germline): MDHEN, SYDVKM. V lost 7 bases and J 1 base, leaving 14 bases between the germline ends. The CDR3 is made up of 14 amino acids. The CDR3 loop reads CASNIRGGSYEQYF. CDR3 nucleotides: TGTGCCAGCAATATCAGGGGGGGATCCTACGAGCAGTACTTC.

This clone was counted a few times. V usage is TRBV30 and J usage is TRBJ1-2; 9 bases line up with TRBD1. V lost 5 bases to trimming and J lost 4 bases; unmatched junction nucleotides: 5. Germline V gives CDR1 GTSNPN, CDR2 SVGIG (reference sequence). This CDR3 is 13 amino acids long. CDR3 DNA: TGTGCCTGGGCAACAGGGGGCCCCTATGGCTACACCTTC. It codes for CAWATGGPYGYTF.